This T cell receptor beta chain comes out of a study of blood T cell repertoires in COVID-19 (TCRdb year 2020). In the study overall: Samples covering the acute and convalescent phases of COVID-19 were provided by collaborators in the United States, Italy and Spain. The material from the prospective study consisted of cDNA or gDNA derived from T cells, B-cell-depleted T cells, or PBMCs. Deeply sampled blood TCRbeta repertoires from subjects exposed to, actively infected with, or recovered from COVID-19 were included in the dataset. The repertoires were released in a freely available public database intended as a resource for research on the immune response to SARS-CoV-2. The samples were drawn from the first 160 participants of the ongoing ImmuneRACE study and from under 1,500 subjects provided by 6 global collaborators. The sample metadata nearly always contained a de-identified subject ID, COVID-19 status, age in years and sex. Where available, HLA class I and class II types were taken from metadata supplied by the sample provider and were not determined by assay-based typing.

Turning to this clone: The antigen it recognizes is unknown. No base quality information exists; no much larger clone differs at one position.

The CDR3 covers 18 residues, taking in both the cysteine and the phenylalanine. Only CDR3 DNA remains: 54 bases, in frame from the first base. Compared with germline, V lacks 0 bases and J lacks 4 bases; bases without a gene match: 10. The germline V gene provides CDR1 LGHNA and CDR2 YSLEER. Study-level results and caveats: How much clinical and demographic metadata was included differed by source and by participant, and the metadata was provided uncurated.

Whole blood was collected in K2EDTA tubes by collaborating institutions according to the institutions' own protocols. For TCRbeta analysis, collaborators shipped samples in one of three forms: frozen whole blood, isolated PBMCs, or DNA extracted from either of those sample types. The immunoSEQ Assay, a bias-controlled multiplex PCR, was used to amplify TCRbeta CDR3 regions from genomic DNA. The source study handled its data this way. Within the assay, amplification of reference gene primers was used to estimate how many nucleated cells each sample contained. To quantify the absolute abundance of each unique TCRbeta CDR3 rearrangement, sequence reads were collapsed and filtered. For each sample, productive Simpson clonality was calculated by taking the square root of Simpson's diversity index across productive rearrangements. TCRdb stores this immuneACCESS table with in-frame sequences only. Part of the clones is absent; in the studies checked, under half of the shortfall reflects unresolved V genes, and no reason is known for the rest. The V and J calls and clone size are taken from that table; D and trimming were inferred from the DNA. The sample contains 150,000 or so clones, 75% to 85% of them found a single time. 9% to 10% of the sample belongs to the ten largest clones.

The clonotype was recovered from a woman in her forties or fifties with acute or convalescent COVID-19. Sequencing input: peripheral blood. The receptor chain draws on TRBV4-3 and TRBJ2-1, and 9 bases in between align with TRBD2. The nucleotides are TGCGCCAGCAGCCAAGATCCTCGGGGACTAGCCCGATACAATGAGCAGTTCTTC. This codes for CASSQDPRGLARYNEQFF.